What follows is one T cell receptor (beta chain) and its context. Its target is unknown. This entry comes from a study of tumor-infiltrating lymphocytes in localized non-small cell lung cancer. Study information: Several tumor histologies, both smoking statuses, and some post-neoadjuvant chemotherapy samples were included.

Produced via immunoSEQ multiplex PCR; TCRdb's table is partial and in-frame only. The sample records 15,000 or so clones, 45% being singletons. The CDR3 covers 14 residues. Germline V gene lookup returns CDR1 SGHDT and CDR2 YYEEEE. J was trimmed by 7 bases and V by 3 bases; bases with no gene match: 4. Findings and limits, study-wide: Compared with uninvolved lung, tumors showed higher T cell infiltration by TCRbeta sequencing. No link was found between tumor T-cell fraction and recurrence-free survival.

Sequencing used lung tumor tissue. This TCR came from a human donor with non-small cell lung cancer. The chain combines TRBV5-6 with TRBJ1-6; the match to TRBD1 covers 7 bases. The CDR3 bases are TGTGCCAGCAGCTACCGAGGGGGCAATTCACCCCTCCACTTT. It codes for CASSYRGGNSPLHF.